The 18 T cell receptor beta chains below all came from one sample that was sequenced in a study of blood T cell repertoires in COVID-19. Sequencing used immunoSEQ multiplex PCR; TCRdb keeps in-frame clones, though not all of them. The sample carries 120,000 or so clones, about four fifths recorded once. Material for sequencing was peripheral blood. These TCRs come from a woman in her sixties or seventies with acute or convalescent COVID-19.

Only a few counts were recorded for this clone. The CDR3 DNA sequence: TGTGCCAGTAGGTCGTCGGGGGGGCAAGGAAACACCATATATTTT. Translation gives CASRSSGGQGNTIYF. V gene TRBV19 combines with J gene TRBJ1-3, with D possibly being TRBD1 (6 bases). CDR1 and CDR2 (germline): LNHDA, SQIVND (reference sequence). V lost 6 bases and J lost 4, with 16 bases in between. The CDR3 loop spans 15 amino acids.

This clone has just one count. The chain is built from TRBV5-4 and TRBJ1-1; the D is unclear. This CDR3 spans 13 amino acids. From germline, CDR1 is SGHNT and CDR2 YYREEE (reference sequence). V was clipped by 0 bases and J by 1 base, with 4 bases between them. This CDR3 is CASSLARNTEAFF. DNA of the CDR3: TGTGCCAGCAGCTTGGCTAGGAACACTGAAGCTTTCTTT.

J is TRBJ2-7 and V is TRBV5-4; 7 bases are a match to TRBD1. The CDR3 has 15 amino acids. Trimming took 0 bases from V and 2 from J; bases not matched to a gene: 5. CDR1 SGHNT and CDR2 YYREEE come from the germline V gene (reference sequence). CDR3 in amino acids: CASSLGDSNTYEQYF. The CDR3 DNA sequence: TGTGCCAGCAGCTTGGGGGACAGCAACACCTACGAGCAGTACTTC.

The V call is TRBV7-2, the J call TRBJ1-4, with D possibly TRBD1 on 6 matching bases. CDR3 size: 16 residues. Germline lookup yields CDR1 SGHTA and CDR2 FQGNSA. Trimming cost V 1 base and J 5 bases, with 14 bases left between them. CDR3 protein: CASSLVAGTRNEKLFF. The CDR3 DNA follows: TGTGCCAGCAGCTTAGTTGCCGGGACAAGAAATGAAAAACTGTTTTTT.

Notes on this clone: Other nucleotide sequences from this sample produce the same CDR3. CDR3 coding DNA: TGTGCCAGCAGCCCGACAGGAGATCAGCCCCAGCATTTT. The encoded protein is CASSPTGDQPQHF. V gene TRBV7-9 combines with J gene TRBJ1-5, with a possible D match to TRBD1 (6 bases). Germline V CDR1 and CDR2: SEHNR, FQNEAQ (reference sequence). This CDR3 is 13 amino acids long. V lost 5 bases and J lost 5, with 10 bases in between.

This clone was seen once. V and J are TRBV19 and TRBJ2-7; TRBD1 matches at 7 bases. V shed 5 bases, J shed 2 bases, and the junction held 6 bases outside the gene matches. This CDR3 has 14 residues. Germline CDR1 is LNHDA and CDR2 is SQIVND (reference sequence). Here the CDR3 reads CASSLGQGAYEQYF. CDR3 DNA sequence: TGTGCCAGTAGTTTAGGTCAGGGGGCCTACGAGCAGTACTTC. Drawing the rest from reference TRBV19 and TRBJ2-7, the complete variable domain is DGGITQSPKYLFRKEGQNVTLSCEQNLNHDAMYWYRQDPGQGLRLIYYSQIVNDFQKGDIAEGYSVSREKKESFPLTVTSAQKNPTAFYLCASSLGQGAYEQYFGPGTRLTVT.

This clone has only a few counts. The CDR3 sequence: CASSGAKETQYF. The CDR3 region has the DNA TGTGCCAGCTCAGGGGCCAAAGAGACCCAGTACTTC. The rearrangement uses TRBV18 and TRBJ2-5; D might be TRBD1 (5 bases). This CDR3 is built from 12 residues. Trimming pared 5 bases from V and 3 bases from J, leaving 7 bases between. Germline V gene data show CDR1 as KGHSH and CDR2 as LQKENI.

The V call is TRBV30, the J call TRBJ1-2, with D possibly matching TRBD1 (6 bases). This CDR3 contains 13 residues. V gave up 0 bases and J gave up 4 bases, with 9 bases separating them. Germline CDR1 reads GTSNPN; CDR2 reads SVGIG (reference sequence). The CDR3 reads CAWSVMTGYGYTF. CDR3 sequence (DNA): TGTGCCTGGAGTGTGATGACAGGCTATGGCTACACCTTC.

This sequence joins TRBV7-2 and TRBJ1-2; 8 bases fit TRBD1. Germline V gene lookup returns CDR1 SGHTA and CDR2 FQGNSA. The V and J ends lost 7 bases and 1 base, in that order; junction bases with no gene match: 2. The CDR3 extends over 13 amino acids. The CDR3 reads CASTGQGNYGYTF. The DNA of the CDR3 is TGTGCCAGCACAGGACAGGGTAACTATGGCTACACCTTC.

The gene calls are TRBV6-6 and TRBJ2-7, with a weak D call TRBD1 (5 bases). The CDR3 runs to 16 residues. Germline-derived CDR1 and CDR2 are MNHNY and SVGAGI (reference sequence). V was trimmed by 0 bases and J by 2 bases, leaving 14 bases between them. CDR3 coding DNA: TGTGCCAGCAGTTACTCCAGTGACAGCCCGACCTACGAGCAGTACGTC. Residues: CASSYSSDSPTYEQYV.

CDR3 coding DNA: TGTGCCAGCAGAAAGGACAGGGGGGAAGGCTACACCTTC. It yields the protein CASRKDRGEGYTF. The chain has TRBV7-8 and TRBJ1-2; 10 positions match TRBD1. The CDR3 spans 13 residues. CDR1 is SGHVS and CDR2 is FQNEAQ in the germline V gene. Losses at the gene ends were 6 bases for V and 8 bases for J; bases not matched to a gene: 6.

CDR3 residues: CASSPGGGEGPQHF. CDR3 sequence (DNA): TGCGCCAGCAGCCCGGGCGGCGGCGAGGGGCCCCAGCATTTT. The rearrangement links TRBV5-1 to TRBJ1-5; D remains unclear. Trimming removed 4 bases from V and 9 bases from J, with 17 bases in between. The CDR3 contains 14 residues. Germline loops: CDR1 SGHRS, CDR2 YFSETQ.

The chain has TRBV11-3 and TRBJ1-1, with no clear D. CDR1 and CDR2 from the germline V gene are SGHNT and YENEEA. V was clipped by 5 bases and J by 4 bases, with 14 bases between them. This CDR3 is 14 amino acids long. The CDR3 reads CASSTAATGTEAFF. The CDR3 DNA follows: TGTGCCAGCAGCACGGCTGCGACGGGCACTGAAGCTTTCTTT.

There are a few counts of this clone. The rearrangement uses TRBV9 and TRBJ1-3, with unresolved D. Germline V gene lookup returns CDR1 SGDLS and CDR2 YYNGEE. This CDR3 region has 13 residues. V lost 0 bases to trimming and J lost 8 bases, with 9 bases between them. The DNA of the CDR3 is TGTGCCAGCAGCGTAGGGGTGGAGGACACCATATATTTT. The encoded protein is CASSVGVEDTIYF. Using reference TRBV9 and TRBJ1-3 for the parts outside the CDR3, the full variable domain is DSGVTQTPKHLITATGQRVTLRCSPRSGDLSVYWYQQSLDQGLQFLIQYYNGEERAKGNILERFSAQQFPDLHSELNLSSLELGDSALYFCASSVGVEDTIYFGEGSWLTVV.

The genes are TRBV7-2 and TRBJ1-2; D is perhaps TRBD1 (6 bases). The CDR3 covers 14 residues. Germline lookup yields CDR1 SGHTA and CDR2 FQGNSA. V lost 11 bases and J 5 bases, leaving 21 bases between the germline ends. The CDR3 is CAGFWDTMGYGYTF. The CDR3 DNA is TGTGCCGGGTTTTGGGACACTATGGGGTATGGCTACACCTTC.

The rearrangement links TRBV12-5 to TRBJ1-5; no clear D. V lost 6 bases and J lost 8, with 14 bases in between. In germline, CDR1 is LGHNT, CDR2 FRNRAP. The CDR3 has 13 amino acids. CDR3 sequence: CASGRTGKEPQHF. DNA of the CDR3: TGTGCTAGTGGGAGAACGGGAAAGGAGCCCCAGCATTTT.

This chain links TRBV10-3 with TRBJ1-1, with 8 positions matching TRBD1. Germline CDR1 reads ENHRY; CDR2 reads SYGVKD. Trimming removed 3 bases from V and 4 bases from J; junction bases left unmatched: 7. This CDR3 spans 15 amino acids. CDR3 sequence: CAISERQGPSTEAFF. CDR3 DNA: TGTGCCATCAGTGAACGACAGGGGCCCTCCACTGAAGCTTTCTTT.

CDR3 sequence (DNA): TGTGCCTGGGCTGGACAGCCTAATCAGCCCCAGCATTTT. As protein: CAWAGQPNQPQHF. The chain employs TRBV30 and TRBJ1-5, with D perhaps matching TRBD1 (6 bases). Trimming took 5 bases from V and 4 from J, leaving 12 bases between them. This CDR3 is built from 13 residues. The germline gives CDR1 GTSNPN, CDR2 SVGIG (reference sequence).